Listed below are T cell receptor beta chains from one sample, sequenced in a study of cytomegalovirus exposure and HLA in healthy donors. Libraries were prepared by immunoSEQ multiplex PCR; TCRdb keeps only in-frame clonotypes and omits some of them. Here the sample spans over 100,000 clones, roughly 9% being singletons. Sequenced input: PBMCs. All receptors come from a middle-aged woman in good health and CMV-seropositive. Each CDR3 is given with its conserved first and last residue. A D gene is named only where the DNA matches it firmly. Expanded clones are given a class, and other clones once, few, many or no size at all.

.	TRBJ2-7	.	TRBV7-6	CASSSQQGYEQYF	TGTGCCAGCAGCTCTCAACAGGGCTACGAGCAGTACTTC
few	TRBJ2-5	TRBD2	TRBV11-2	CASSPGLAGGEGTQYF	TGTGCCAGCAGCCCGGGGTTAGCGGGGGGGGAGGGGACCCAGTACTTC
.	TRBJ2-5	TRBD1	TRBV28	CASSFGTGQGEETQYF	TGTGCCAGCAGTTTTGGTACGGGACAGGGGGAGGAGACCCAGTACTTC
few	TRBJ2-7	.	TRBV10-1	CASSEQYEQYF	TGCGCCAGCAGTGAGCAGTACGAGCAGTACTTC
few	TRBJ1-1	.	TRBV7-2	CASSLTGGNTEAFF	TGTGCCAGCAGCCTAACCGGGGGGAACACTGAAGCTTTCTTT
few	TRBJ2-3	TRBD1	TRBV5-8	CASSLEGTGSTDTQYF	TGTGCCAGCAGCTTGGAGGGGACAGGGAGCACAGATACGCAGTATTTT
few	TRBJ2-1	.	TRBV27	CASRGLYNEQFF	TGTGCCAGCAGGGGGCTTTACAATGAGCAGTTCTTC
few	TRBJ2-5	TRBD1	TRBV5-6	CASSFLGTGGVETQYF	TGTGCCAGCAGCTTTCTCGGGACAGGGGGCGTAGAGACCCAGTACTTC
.	TRBJ1-2	.	TRBV6-1	CASSERGGNYGYTF	TGTGCCAGCAGTGAAAGGGGGGGGAACTATGGCTACACCTTC
few	TRBJ1-2	TRBD1	TRBV27	CASSLTRTGSGYGYTF	TGTGCCAGCAGCCTCACCCGGACAGGGAGCGGCTATGGCTACACCTTC
few	TRBJ1-2	TRBD1	TRBV19	CASSIGDRAGWNGYTF	TGTGCCAGTAGTATAGGCGACAGGGCAGGGTGGAATGGCTACACCTTC
.	TRBJ1-1	.	TRBV12-5	CASGVGGGNTEAFF	TGTGCTAGTGGTGTAGGGGGGGGGAACACTGAAGCTTTCTTT
few	TRBJ1-5	.	TRBV2	CASKSDRLGNQPQHF	TGTGCCAGCAAGTCTGACAGGCTCGGCAATCAGCCCCAGCATTTT
few	TRBJ1-2	.	TRBV19	CASSTSKYGYTF	TGTGCCAGTAGTACTTCTAAATATGGCTACACCTTC
few	TRBJ1-2	TRBD1	TRBV7-9	CASRGTGTNYGYTF	TGTGCCAGCAGAGGGACAGGGACAAACTATGGCTACACCTTC
.	TRBJ2-5	TRBD2	TRBV5-4	CASSLTSGGARETQYF	TGTGCCAGCAGCTTGACTAGCGGGGGGGCCCGGGAGACCCAATACTTC
.	TRBJ1-1	.	TRBV10-3	CAIEFGLNTEAFF	TGTGCCATTGAATTCGGTTTAAACACTGAAGCTTTCTTT
few	TRBJ2-2	.	TRBV7-9	CASSSGTTNTGELFF	TGTGCCAGCAGCTCAGGGACAACTAACACCGGGGAGCTGTTTTTT
few	TRBJ2-3	.	TRBV5-4	CASSPKTESPFDTQYF	TGTGCCAGTTCCCCCAAGACTGAATCTCCGTTCGATACGCAGTATTTT
few	TRBJ1-3	.	TRBV2	CASSAHSHTIYF	TGTGCCAGCAGTGCTCACAGTCACACCATATATTTT
few	TRBJ2-7	.	TRBV5-6	CASSLLGSDYEQYF	TGTGCCAGCAGCTTGTTGGGCAGTGACTACGAGCAGTACTTC
few	TRBJ2-1	TRBD1	TRBV12-5	CASGLYRTGAPEEFF	TGTGCTAGTGGTTTGTATAGGACAGGGGCCCCCGAGGAGTTCTTC
.	TRBJ1-1	TRBD1	TRBV28	CASRKGQGWAEAFF	TGTGCCAGCAGGAAGGGACAGGGTTGGGCTGAAGCTTTCTTT
.	TRBJ2-3	TRBD2	TRBV29-1	CSVPSGGSTDTQYF	TGCAGCGTTCCAAGCGGGGGAAGCACAGATACGCAGTATTTT
.	TRBJ2-7	.	TRBV7-9	CASSSPGNGVYEQYF	TGTGCCAGCAGCTCTCCGGGGAATGGGGTCTACGAGCAGTACTTC
.	TRBJ2-4	TRBD2	TRBV27	CASSPYSGGAKNIQYF	TGTGCCAGCAGTCCTTATAGCGGGGGGGCCAAAAACATTCAGTACTTC
.	TRBJ2-1	.	TRBV7-9	CASSSKGRTGSSYNEQFF	TGTGCCAGCAGTTCTAAGGGGAGGACAGGCAGCTCCTACAATGAGCAGTTCTTC
.	TRBJ1-1	.	TRBV5-1	CASSPGTSNTEAFF	TGCGCCAGCAGCCCGGGGACATCGAACACTGAAGCTTTCTTT
few	TRBJ2-1	TRBD1	TRBV28	CASSWVPGTGTYNEQFF	TGTGCCAGCAGTTGGGTTCCCGGGACAGGTACCTACAATGAGCAGTTCTTC
few	TRBJ1-1	.	TRBV18	CASSPQQYSEAFF	TGTGCCAGCTCACCTCAACAGTACAGTGAAGCTTTCTTT
.	TRBJ2-3	.	TRBV2	CASSESSSADTQYF	TGTGCCAGCAGTGAATCATCTAGCGCAGATACGCAGTATTTT
many	TRBJ2-1	TRBD1	TRBV5-8	CASSLVRAGGRQFF	TGTGCCAGCAGCTTGGTTCGGGCAGGGGGAAGGCAGTTCTTC
.	TRBJ1-6	.	TRBV14	CASSLQGRDSPLHF	TGTGCCAGCAGTCTACAGGGTAGGGATTCACCCCTCCACTTT
few	TRBJ1-2	TRBD1	TRBV4-1	CASSQATGMSGYTF	TGCGCCAGCAGCCAAGCGACAGGGATGAGTGGCTACACCTTC
.	TRBJ2-7	.	TRBV2	CASTLGLLGEQYF	TGTGCCAGCACGTTGGGGCTTCTTGGGGAGCAGTACTTC
.	TRBJ2-5	TRBD1	TRBV29-1	CSASGQGGVETQYF	TGCAGCGCATCGGGACAGGGAGGTGTCGAGACCCAGTACTTC
.	TRBJ2-1	TRBD1	TRBV7-9	CASSLATTGDEQFF	TGTGCCAGCAGCTTAGCCACGACAGGGGATGAGCAGTTCTTC
.	TRBJ2-6	TRBD1	TRBV5-4	CASRGRTGRSGANVLTF	TGTGCCAGCAGGGGCCGGACAGGCCGCTCTGGGGCCAACGTCCTGACTTTC
.	TRBJ2-2	TRBD2	TRBV7-2	CASSLNSGAGTGELFF	TGTGCCAGCAGCTTGAATAGCGGGGCTGGGACCGGGGAGCTGTTTTTT
.	TRBJ2-3	.	TRBV7-8	CASSSTGEGRNTQYF	TGTGCCAGCAGCTCGACAGGGGAGGGGAGAAATACGCAGTATTTT
.	TRBJ2-2	TRBD1	TRBV5-1	CASSPPGQGPTGELFF	TGCGCCAGCAGCCCACCGGGACAGGGGCCCACCGGGGAGCTGTTTTTT
few	TRBJ1-1	TRBD1	TRBV18	CASAGRDRVNTEAFF	TGTGCCAGCGCCGGCCGGGACAGGGTGAACACTGAAGCTTTCTTT